A single sample is the source of the 4 T cell receptor beta chains below, sequenced in a study of T cell repertoires in aging, cancer and after chemotherapy. Amplification of TCR beta used genomic DNA extracted from peripheral blood. TRB rearrangements spanning V, D and J were amplified using mixed TRB-A/B primers. TCRdb called the multiplex PCR reads again in MiXCR, with one record for every CDR3 protein. The sample includes 2,500 to 3,000 distinct CDR3 sequences, about 24% seen only once; the top ten take around 15%. Source material: blood. The source of these receptors is a human donor with a solid tumor.

This clonotype is large (0.1 to 1%). The rearrangement joins TRBV6-5 to TRBJ2-1; D is possibly TRBD2 (6 bases). From germline, CDR1 is MNHEY and CDR2 SVGAGI. Trimming removed 2 bases at V and 8 bases at J, with 13 bases between. CDR3 size: 14 residues. The CDR3 bases are TGTGCCAGCAGTTACGCGGGGCCGATCGATGAGCAGTTCTTC. Residues: CASSYAGPIDEQFF.

The gene calls are TRBV5-1 and TRBJ2-1, with TRBD2 matching over 10 bases. V lost 4 bases and J lost 7; bases outside the gene matches: 11. There are 16 residues in the CDR3. Per the germline V gene, CDR1 is SGHRS and CDR2 is YFSETQ. The CDR3 DNA sequence: TGCGCCAGCAGCGGGAACCTAGCGGGAGTCAGAAATGAGCAGTTCTTC. Amino acid sequence: CASSGNLAGVRNEQFF.

The chain recombines TRBV19 with TRBJ1-1; 10 positions match TRBD1. In germline, CDR1 is LNHDA, CDR2 SQIVND (reference sequence). There are 14 residues in the CDR3. After removal of 6 bases from V and 5 bases from J, the junction contained 6 bases not matched to a gene. The CDR3 region is CASRPGQGGTEAFF. For the CDR3, the DNA is TGTGCCAGTAGACCCGGACAGGGGGGGACTGAAGCTTTCTTT.

This chain links TRBV19 with TRBJ2-1; D is perhaps TRBD2 (5 bases). Trimming left V 5 bases short and J 6 bases short, with 11 bases between. The CDR3 sequence is 13 residues long. The germline CDR1 and CDR2 sequences are LNHDA and SQIVND (reference sequence). CDR3 amino acids: CASSPDGVNEQFF. As DNA, the CDR3 is TGTGCCAGTAGTCCAGACGGGGTCAATGAGCAGTTCTTC.